The entry below gives a single TCR beta chain sequence along with its context. What it binds is unknown. TCRdb's table, derived via immunoSEQ multiplex PCR, lists solely in-frame clones and lacks some. This table has fewer than 150,000 clones, 88% appearing once. The record originates from a study of T cell responses to AZD1222 COVID-19 vaccine. V was pared by 4 bases and J by 6 bases, with 11 bases of the junction left unmatched. The CDR3 has 16 residues. The germline V gene has CDR1 SGHRS and CDR2 YFSETQ. Findings and caveats of the study: Donors, mostly white British, included more females; clonal diversity was possibly underestimated. Variant regions that are unmutated are reportedly the target of nearly half of spike-specific TCRs.

Researchers grouped second doses given at about 4 or about 12 weeks into one pool. The chain uses TRBV5-1 and TRBJ2-1, with 9 bases identical to TRBD1. The sequences come from peripheral blood, collected 28 days after the second AZD1222 dose. The clonotype was recovered from an adult who received the AZD1222 COVID-19 vaccine. The CDR3: CASSRWTGDMGNEQFF. CDR3 bases: TGCGCCAGCAGCCGATGGACAGGGGACATGGGCAATGAGCAGTTCTTC. The variable domain in full, with the rest retrieved from reference TRBV5-1 and TRBJ2-1, is KAGVTQTPRYLIKTRGQQVTLSCSPISGHRSVSWYQQTPGQGLQFLFEYFSETQRNKGNFPGRFSGRQFSNSRSEMNVSTLELGDSALYLCASSRWTGDMGNEQFFGPGTRLTVL.